A single sample gave rise to the 15 T cell receptor beta chains below, sequenced in a study of blood T cell repertoires in COVID-19. Generated by immunoSEQ multiplex PCR, the TCRdb table keeps only in-frame clones and is missing some. The profile covers around 250,000 clones, with roughly 89% appearing a single time and less than 5% taken by the ten largest. The sequenced material came from peripheral blood. All receptors come from a middle-aged woman who had recovered from COVID-19.

This clone was found a few times. The chain is built from TRBV3-1 (or the pseudogene TRBV3-2) and TRBJ2-1; 7 bases are a match to TRBD2. J gave up 6 bases and V 0 bases, and 11 bases lay outside the gene matches. Germline CDR1 reads LGHDT; CDR2 reads YNNKEL (reference sequence). The CDR3 spans 17 residues. The CDR3 DNA is TGTGCCAGCAGCCAAGATCTGTGGCGGGAGATCTCCAATGAGCAGTTCTTC. Amino acid sequence: CASSQDLWREISNEQFF.

The chain recombines TRBV3-1 (or the pseudogene TRBV3-2) with TRBJ1-5; D unclear. There are 11 residues in the CDR3. CDR1 is LGHDT, CDR2 YNNKEL, per germline (reference sequence). Trimming left V 10 bases short and J 6 bases short, with 10 bases between. Here the CDR3 DNA reads TGTGCCAAACGGGGAAGTCAGCCCCAGCATTTT. Amino acids: CAKRGSQPQHF.

The chain employs TRBV29-1 and TRBJ2-5; D possibly corresponds to TRBD1 (5 bases). V lost 3 bases, J lost 3 bases, and 17 bases lay in between. CDR1 is SQVTM, CDR2 ANQGSEA, per germline. The CDR3 is made up of 15 amino acids. The CDR3, as DNA: TGCAGCGTTGACAGGGCTAAGGGAACGGAAGAGACCCAGTACTTC. It is translated as CSVDRAKGTEETQYF.

DNA for the CDR3: TGCGCCAGCAGCCAAGATATAGGAGGGGGCGCGGACACCATATATTTT. This gives the protein CASSQDIGGGADTIYF. This chain joins TRBV4-1 and TRBJ1-3, with 7 bases lining up with TRBD1. V shed 0 bases and J 8 bases; nucleotides not matched to a gene: 10. The CDR3 has 16 amino acids. Looked up from germline, CDR1 is MGHRA and CDR2 is YSYEKL.

This sequence joins TRBV6-1 and TRBJ1-1; D is possibly TRBD1 (6 bases). Deletions cut 3 bases from V and 11 bases from J, with 10 bases between. Germline values: CDR1 MNHNS, CDR2 SASEGT. There are 11 residues in the CDR3. CDR3 in amino acids: CASSDRGEAFF. The CDR3 DNA reads as TGTGCCAGCAGTGACAGGGGTGAGGCTTTCTTT.

The V call is TRBV4-3, the J call TRBJ2-3; D is undetermined. Germline V gives CDR1 LGHNA, CDR2 YSLEER. V was trimmed by 0 bases and J by 3 bases, leaving 13 bases between them. There are 16 residues in the CDR3. The CDR3 sequence: CASSQDLLVGTDTQYF. CDR3 nucleotides: TGCGCCAGCAGCCAAGATCTTCTAGTAGGTACAGATACGCAGTATTTT.

V is TRBV5-1 and J is TRBJ1-6; 8 nucleotides match TRBD1. CDR1 SGHRS and CDR2 YFSETQ come from the germline V gene. The CDR3 length is 16 residues. Losses at the gene ends were 4 bases for V and 1 base for J; bases not matched to a gene: 4. The CDR3 reads CASSGQGQSYNSPLHF. Here the CDR3 DNA reads TGCGCCAGCAGCGGACAGGGACAGTCCTATAATTCACCCCTCCACTTT.

This sequence joins TRBV19 and TRBJ1-5, with 7 bases that match TRBD1. Germline CDR1 and CDR2: LNHDA and SQIVND (reference sequence). This CDR3 contains 17 residues. Germline trimming cut 7 bases from V and 0 bases from J; bases unmatched to any gene: 12. This chain's CDR3 is CASTRTGLTGSNQPQHF. In nucleotides, the CDR3 is TGTGCCAGTACTCGGACAGGACTCACCGGTAGCAATCAGCCCCAGCATTTT. The variable domain in full, completed from reference TRBV19 and TRBJ1-5, reads DGGITQSPKYLFRKEGQNVTLSCEQNLNHDAMYWYRQDPGQGLRLIYYSQIVNDFQKGDIAEGYSVSREKKESFPLTVTSAQKNPTAFYLCASTRTGLTGSNQPQHFGDGTRLSIL.

Here the CDR3 reads CASSPPSDGDTEAFF. CDR3 nucleotides: TGTGCCAGCTCACCCCCCAGTGACGGGGACACTGAAGCTTTCTTT. V usage is TRBV18 and J usage is TRBJ1-1; D not certain. CDR3 size: 15 residues. The V end was cut by 3 bases, the J end by 3 bases, with 14 bases between. Germline V gene lookup returns CDR1 KGHSH and CDR2 LQKENI.

CDR3 sequence: CAISVGGGGELFF. In nucleotides, the CDR3 is TGTGCCATCAGTGTAGGAGGTGGCGGGGAGCTGTTTTTT. This chain connects TRBV10-3 to TRBJ2-2; D possibly corresponds to TRBD2 (5 bases). The CDR3 is 13 residues long. The V gene lost 4 bases and the J gene lost 7 bases, with 10 bases spanning the gap. Looked up from germline, CDR1 is ENHRY and CDR2 is SYGVKD.

V is TRBV7-9 and J is TRBJ2-2, with 7 bases lining up with TRBD1. The CDR3 has 16 residues. Looked up from germline, CDR1 is SEHNR and CDR2 is FQNEAQ (reference sequence). V shed 5 bases, J shed 2 bases, and the junction held 8 bases outside the gene matches. CDR3 DNA sequence: TGTGCCAGCAGCCGGAATGACAGGGTTAACACCGGGGAGCTGTTTTTT. Its protein product is CASSRNDRVNTGELFF. Full variable domain (outside the CDR3, taken from reference TRBV7-9 and TRBJ2-2): DTGVSQNPRHKITKRGQNVTFRCDPISEHNRLYWYRQTLGQGPEFLTYFQNEAQLEKSRLLSDRFSAERPKGSFSTLEIQRTEQGDSAMYLCASSRNDRVNTGELFFGEGSRLTVL.

The rearrangement joins TRBV3-1 (or the pseudogene TRBV3-2) to TRBJ2-1; 10 bases are shared with TRBD2. V trimming: 4 bases; J trimming: 9 bases; junction bases outside the gene matches: 9. The CDR3 has 15 amino acids. Germline V gene lookup returns CDR1 LGHDT and CDR2 YNNKEL (reference sequence). The CDR3 coding sequence is TGTGCCAGCAGCCCCCAGCGGGGGGGCCTCGGTGAGCAGTTCTTC. It yields the protein CASSPQRGGLGEQFF.

The rearrangement links TRBV5-1 to TRBJ1-1, with 7 bases that match TRBD1. Germline V gene data show CDR1 as SGHRS and CDR2 as YFSETQ. V was clipped by 0 bases and J by 2 bases; unmatched bases: 4. CDR3 length: 15 residues. The CDR3 coding sequence is TGCGCCAGCAGCTTGGTGGGGACAGCCAACACTGAAGCTTTCTTT. It translates to CASSLVGTANTEAFF. Drawing the rest from reference TRBV5-1 and TRBJ1-1, the complete variable domain is KAGVTQTPRYLIKTRGQQVTLSCSPISGHRSVSWYQQTPGQGLQFLFEYFSETQRNKGNFPGRFSGRQFSNSRSEMNVSTLELGDSALYLCASSLVGTANTEAFFGQGTRLTVV.

This clone occurred once. This chain uses TRBV6-5 with TRBJ2-1; TRBD1 matches 7 bases. This CDR3 spans 14 amino acids. Looked up from germline, CDR1 is MNHEY and CDR2 is SVGAGI. Germline trimming cut 5 bases from V and 6 bases from J; bases unmatched to any gene: 7. CDR3 in amino acids: CASSPRPGGNEQFF. The CDR3 nucleotides read TGTGCCAGCAGTCCCCGTCCAGGGGGCAATGAGCAGTTCTTC.

The rearrangement joins TRBV28 to TRBJ1-2; D not resolved. Germline CDR1 reads MDHEN; CDR2 reads SYDVKM. Trimming took 4 bases from V and 6 from J, leaving 9 bases between them. The CDR3 runs to 12 residues. The CDR3 DNA reads TGTGCCAGCAGTTGGAGGGTTCATGGCTACACCTTC. This translates into CASSWRVHGYTF.